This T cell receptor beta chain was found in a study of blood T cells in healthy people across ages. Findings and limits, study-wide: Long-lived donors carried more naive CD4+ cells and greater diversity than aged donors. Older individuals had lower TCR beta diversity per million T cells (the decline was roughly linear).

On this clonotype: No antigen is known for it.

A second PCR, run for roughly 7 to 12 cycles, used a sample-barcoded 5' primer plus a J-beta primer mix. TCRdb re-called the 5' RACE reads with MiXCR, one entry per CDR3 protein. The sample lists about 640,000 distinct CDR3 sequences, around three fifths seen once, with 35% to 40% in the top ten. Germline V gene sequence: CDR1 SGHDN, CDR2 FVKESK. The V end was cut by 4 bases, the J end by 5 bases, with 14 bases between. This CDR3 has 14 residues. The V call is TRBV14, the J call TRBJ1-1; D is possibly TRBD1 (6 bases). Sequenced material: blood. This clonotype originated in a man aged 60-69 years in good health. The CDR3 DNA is TGTGCCAGCAGCCCCAACGTCCAGGGGACTGAAGCTTTCTTT. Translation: CASSPNVQGTEAFF.